This TCR beta chain stems from a study of regulatory T cells in long-lasting Graves disease. Study-wide findings and caveats: More public clonotypes were shared by persistent patients (about 2,700) than by new patients (approximately 990).

Sequencing libraries for TCR beta were prepared with iRepertoire HTBI primers and Arm-PCR of CDR3 regions. One entry per CDR3 protein results from TCRdb running MiXCR on the multiplex PCR reads. Here the sample spans 550,000 to 650,000 distinct CDR3 sequences, roughly 16% being singletons. CDR1 DFQATT and CDR2 SNEGSKA come from the germline V gene (reference sequence). CDR3 length: 14 residues. V lost 6 bases, J lost 7 bases, and 21 bases lay in between. Sample time point: newly diagnosed GD, antithyroid drugs for less than 3 months. PBMC-extracted RNA yielded the TCR library. The guidelines of the American Thyroid Association were the basis for diagnosing Graves' disease. This clonotype was detected once. The antigen is undetermined. The same specimen was also included in a second study, on T cells in Graves' hyperthyroidism and ophthalmopathy. As reported in that work: Researchers defined stable Graves' hyperthyroidism as no ophthalmopathy progression within 18 months.

This chain links TRBV20-1 with TRBJ1-2; D perhaps matches TRBD1 (6 bases). Sequenced material: peripheral blood mononuclear cells (PBMCs), taken at new diagnosis, from a patient treated with antithyroid drugs. This receptor was identified in a young man with Graves disease. The CDR3 loop reads CSAYNHRELSGYTF. DNA for the CDR3: TGCAGTGCCTACAACCACAGGGAATTGAGTGGCTACACCTTC.